The following is a TCR beta chain sequence with its context. Its antigen is not identified. At the DNA level, this CDR3 is encoded by other sequences in the same sample as well. The data belong to a study of OX40 agonist ivuxolimab in advanced cancers. Study results and limitations: Several nonresponders also turned out to have low normalized T-cell clonal expansion.

Trimming pared 6 bases from V and 0 bases from J, leaving 7 bases between. This CDR3 is built from 13 residues. Looked up from germline, CDR1 is MNHEY and CDR2 is SVGAGI. Assay: immunoSEQ multiplex PCR; the TCRdb copy retains only in-frame clones and omits some. The sample holds roughly 79,000 clones, approximately 84% seen once. The source material was CD4+ or CD8+ T cells sorted from blood, sampled in a trial of the OX40 agonist ivuxolimab. The chain employs TRBV6-5 and TRBJ2-3; D gene uncertain. The TCR sequence derives from an adult with an advanced solid tumor such as melanoma, head and neck, liver or kidney cancer. The CDR3 DNA reads as TGTGCCAGCAGATTAACTAGCACAGATACGCAGTATTTT. Amino acid sequence: CASRLTSTDTQYF.